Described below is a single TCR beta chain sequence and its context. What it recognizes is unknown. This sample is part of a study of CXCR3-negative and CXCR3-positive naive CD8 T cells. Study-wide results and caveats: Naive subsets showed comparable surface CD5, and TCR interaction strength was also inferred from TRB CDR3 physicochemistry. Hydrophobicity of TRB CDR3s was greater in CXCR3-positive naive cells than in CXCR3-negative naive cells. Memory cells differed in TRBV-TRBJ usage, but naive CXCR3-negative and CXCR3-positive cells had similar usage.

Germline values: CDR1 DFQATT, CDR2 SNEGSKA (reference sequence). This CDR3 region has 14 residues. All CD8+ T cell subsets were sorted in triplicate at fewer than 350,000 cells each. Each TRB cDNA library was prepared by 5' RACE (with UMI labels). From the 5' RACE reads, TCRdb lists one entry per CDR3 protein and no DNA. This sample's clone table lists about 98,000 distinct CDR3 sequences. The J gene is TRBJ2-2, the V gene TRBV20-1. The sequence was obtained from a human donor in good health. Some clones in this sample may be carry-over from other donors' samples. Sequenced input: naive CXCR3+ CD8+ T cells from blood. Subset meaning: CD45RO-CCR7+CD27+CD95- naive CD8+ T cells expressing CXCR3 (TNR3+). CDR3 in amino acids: CSAREDRDTGELFF.